Listed below are T cell receptor beta chains from one sample, sequenced in a study of control samples from healthy donors and cancer patients. Clones were sequenced by immunoSEQ multiplex PCR, and TCRdb holds only the in-frame ones, with some missing. This table has around 140,000 clones, 92% appearing once. Material for sequencing was blood. The receptors were sampled from a woman aged 50 to 60 in good health. The CDR3 runs from the conserved cysteine through the conserved F or W. Fields, in order: J gene, clone size, D gene, V gene, CDR3 protein, CDR3 DNA. The D gene is left open where the match is weak. Clone size is shown for a subset of rows, as once, few, many or a class of expanded clone.

>TRBJ2-7|once|TRBD1|TRBV6-5
CASSWTGPSYEQYF
TGTGCCAGCAGTTGGACAGGACCTTCCTACGAGCAGTACTTC
>TRBJ2-1|NA|TRBD1|TRBV28
CASSLTGQGSNEQFF
TGTGCCAGCAGTTTGACAGGGCAGGGATCGAATGAGCAGTTCTTC
>TRBJ1-1|NA|TRBD1|TRBV27
CASSSDRGQGPRLNTEAFF
TGTGCCAGCAGTTCCGACCGGGGACAGGGGCCCCGTTTGAACACTGAAGCTTTCTTT
>TRBJ1-3|NA|NA|TRBV5-1
CASSDINRDSGNTIYF
TGCGCCAGCAGCGATATCAACAGGGACTCTGGAAACACCATATATTTT
>TRBJ2-2|NA|TRBD2|TRBV30
CAWNVGGTGELFF
TGTGCCTGGAATGTCGGGGGGACCGGGGAGCTGTTTTTT
>TRBJ1-5|NA|TRBD1|TRBV28
CASSSQGNGRNQPQHF
TGTGCCAGCAGTTCACAGGGGAACGGTCGCAATCAGCCCCAGCATTTT
>TRBJ1-1|NA|NA|TRBV2
CASRVRQLSEAFF
TGTGCCAGCAGAGTTCGGCAGCTATCTGAAGCTTTCTTT
>TRBJ2-6|NA|NA|TRBV27
CASSLSGANVLTF
TGTGCCAGCAGTTTATCCGGGGCCAACGTCCTGACTTTC
>TRBJ2-2|NA|NA|TRBV7-2
CASSLEVFRDPGELFF
TGTGCCAGCAGCTTAGAGGTTTTCCGGGATCCCGGGGAGCTGTTTTTT
>TRBJ1-1|once|TRBD1|TRBV13
CASSLKGANTEAFF
TGTGCCAGCAGCTTAAAGGGGGCGAACACTGAAGCTTTCTTT
>TRBJ2-1|NA|NA|TRBV5-1
CASSLAGLKTSSYNEQFF
TGCGCCAGCAGCTTGGCCGGTCTAAAAACTAGCTCCTACAATGAGCAGTTCTTC
>TRBJ2-6|NA|NA|TRBV14
CASSLRGRANVLTF
TGTGCCAGCAGCCTCAGGGGTAGGGCCAACGTCCTGACTTTC
>TRBJ2-7|NA|NA|TRBV3-1/TRBV3-2
CASSLTPSEQYF
TGTGCCAGCAGCCTTACTCCCTCCGAGCAGTACTTC
>TRBJ1-5|NA|NA|TRBV2
CASTSISQGYSNQPQHF
TGTGCCAGCACCTCAATTTCTCAGGGTTATAGCAATCAGCCCCAGCATTTT
>TRBJ2-2|NA|NA|TRBV3-1/TRBV3-2
CASSQGSGELFF
TGTGCCAGCAGCCAGGGATCCGGGGAGCTGTTTTTT
>TRBJ2-4|NA|TRBD1|TRBV19
CASSMWVQGHLAKNIQYF
TGTGCCAGTAGTATGTGGGTACAGGGGCACCTAGCCAAAAACATTCAGTACTTC
>TRBJ2-3|NA|TRBD2|TRBV6-6
CASIRRASGGGDTQYF
TGTGCCAGCATCAGGAGGGCTAGCGGGGGTGGGGATACGCAGTATTTT
>TRBJ2-3|NA|TRBD2|TRBV7-2
CASSKIAGASTDTQYF
TGTGCCAGCAGCAAAATAGCGGGGGCTAGCACAGATACGCAGTATTTT
>TRBJ2-1|NA|NA|TRBV11-3
CASSSGDAIQFF
TGTGCCAGCAGCTCTGGGGATGCTATACAGTTCTTC
>TRBJ1-3|NA|TRBD1|TRBV6-5
CASSRDRSGNTIYF
TGTGCCAGCAGTAGGGACAGGTCTGGAAACACCATATATTTT
>TRBJ1-5|NA|NA|TRBV6-1
CASSEAGHSNQPQHF
TGTGCCAGCAGTGAGGCAGGCCATAGCAATCAGCCCCAGCATTTT
>TRBJ1-4|NA|TRBD1|TRBV6-5
CASRGTGGRKLFF
TGTGCCAGCAGGGGGACAGGGGGGCGAAAACTGTTTTTT
>TRBJ1-4|NA|NA|TRBV18
CASSPSGVPEKLFF
TGTGCCAGCTCACCTTCAGGGGTTCCTGAAAAACTGTTTTTT
>TRBJ1-1|NA|NA|TRBV10-1
CASSDLGLNAEAFF
TGCGCCAGCAGTGATCTGGGGCTAAACGCTGAAGCTTTCTTT
>TRBJ1-1|NA|NA|TRBV29-1
CSVEDQVGRTNTEAFF
TGCAGCGTTGAAGATCAAGTGGGACGGACGAACACTGAAGCTTTCTTT
>TRBJ1-5|NA|TRBD1|TRBV2
CASSDRQGGPWHF
TGTGCCAGCAGTGACAGACAGGGGGGGCCTTGGCATTTT
>TRBJ1-2|NA|NA|TRBV28
CASSLLIAQSGASDGYTF
TGTGCCAGCAGTTTACTTATCGCTCAATCAGGGGCCTCGGATGGCTACACCTTC
>TRBJ1-2|NA|NA|TRBV3-1/TRBV3-2
CASSPELGRQNYGYTF
TGTGCCAGCAGCCCGGAGTTGGGTAGGCAGAACTATGGCTACACCTTC
>TRBJ1-5|once|NA|TRBV28
CASRGGWIGGQPQHF
TGTGCCAGCAGGGGGGGTTGGATAGGCGGTCAGCCCCAGCATTTT
>TRBJ1-4|NA|NA|TRBV5-1
CASSLDRLEGELFF
TGCGCCAGCAGCTTGGATCGCCTTGAGGGGGAACTGTTTTTT
>TRBJ2-5|NA|NA|TRBV7-9
CASSLAGKIQETQYF
TGTGCCAGCAGCTTAGCAGGAAAAATACAAGAGACCCAGTACTTC
>TRBJ2-7|NA|NA|TRBV28
CASSLEKFEQYF
TGTGCCAGCAGTTTAGAAAAGTTCGAGCAGTACTTC
>TRBJ2-3|NA|NA|TRBV29-1
CSDRGRSTDTQYF
TGCAGCGACCGAGGACGGAGCACAGATACGCAGTATTTT
>TRBJ1-1|few|NA|TRBV10-1
CASSESTVNTEAFF
TGCGCCAGCAGTGAGTCTACGGTGAACACTGAAGCTTTCTTT
>TRBJ1-2|NA|NA|TRBV30
CAWSVSRLNRRGYGYTF
TGTGCCTGGAGTGTTAGCAGGCTTAACCGCCGGGGCTATGGCTACACCTTC
>TRBJ1-2|NA|TRBD1|TRBV30
CAWARPGQGLKDHGYTF
TGTGCCTGGGCCCGACCGGGACAGGGCCTTAAAGATCATGGCTACACCTTC
>TRBJ1-1|NA|NA|TRBV10-3
CAITGNTNTEAFF
TGTGCCATCACCGGAAACACGAACACTGAAGCTTTCTTT
>TRBJ2-7|once|NA|TRBV5-1
CASSYSGLGVYEQYF
TGCGCCAGCAGCTACTCGGGTCTGGGGGTCTACGAGCAGTACTTC
>TRBJ2-1|NA|NA|TRBV29-1
CSAEDGVAAGEQFF
TGCAGCGCTGAGGACGGGGTTGCGGCTGGTGAGCAGTTCTTC
>TRBJ1-4|NA|NA|TRBV4-1
CASSHPKRDPTNEKLFF
TGCGCCAGCAGCCACCCGAAACGGGACCCAACTAATGAAAAACTGTTTTTT
>TRBJ2-3|NA|NA|TRBV18
CASSPSTDTQYF
TGTGCCAGCTCACCGAGCACAGATACGCAGTATTTT
>TRBJ2-1|once|TRBD2|TRBV27
CASSPLAGGPNEQFF
TGTGCCAGCAGTCCACTAGCGGGAGGGCCCAATGAGCAGTTCTTC